Each of the 29 T cell receptor beta chains below was sequenced from the same sample in a study of blood T cell repertoires in COVID-19. TCRdb's copy holds only in-frame clones and misses some; the assay was immunoSEQ multiplex PCR. The sample contains approximately 360,000 clones, roughly 90% of which appear only once. Sequencing was performed on PBMCs or T cells enriched from blood (not recorded which). The receptors were gathered from a woman aged 30 to 39 with acute COVID-19.

The chain joins TRBV29-1 to TRBJ1-1; weak D call: TRBD1 (5 bases). Germline lookup yields CDR1 SQVTM and CDR2 ANQGSEA. The CDR3 has 12 residues. V was pared by 3 bases and J by 3 bases, with 8 bases between. This CDR3 reads CSVDGGYTEAFF. DNA for the CDR3: TGCAGCGTTGACGGGGGGTACACTGAAGCTTTCTTT.

The V gene is TRBV3-1 (or the pseudogene TRBV3-2), the J gene TRBJ2-5; TRBD2 is a possible D gene (6 bases). CDR3 length equals 16 residues. Germline loops: CDR1 LGHDT, CDR2 YNNKEL (reference sequence). V dropped 1 base and J dropped 5 bases, with 17 bases sitting between them. The CDR3 sequence is CASSQVEAGRRETQYF. The CDR3 region has the DNA TGTGCCAGCAGCCAAGTGGAGGCAGGGAGGAGGGAGACCCAGTACTTC.

The V gene is TRBV6-5, the J gene TRBJ1-2; D possibly corresponds to TRBD1 (6 bases). The CDR3 is 13 amino acids. V lost 10 bases and J 7 bases, leaving 19 bases between the germline ends. Germline assignment: CDR1 MNHEY and CDR2 SVGAGI. The CDR3 sequence is CATRGTAASGYTF. The CDR3 region has the DNA TGTGCCACCAGGGGCACCGCCGCAAGTGGCTACACCTTC.

The rearrangement links TRBV19 to TRBJ2-5, with 7 bases lining up with TRBD2. Germline CDR1 and CDR2: LNHDA and SQIVND (reference sequence). The CDR3 is 17 residues long. Germline trimming cut 3 bases from V and 5 bases from J; bases unmatched to any gene: 15. The CDR3 DNA reads TGTGCCAGTAGTATTGCGGGGGAGGGGTTGGCGGTGGAGACCCAGTACTTC. This sequence encodes CASSIAGEGLAVETQYF.

A few counts support this clone. The rearrangement links TRBV5-1 to TRBJ1-6; 9 bases match TRBD1. The CDR3 length is 14 residues. Germline V gene sequence: CDR1 SGHRS, CDR2 YFSETQ. V shed 3 bases and J 8 bases; nucleotides not matched to a gene: 3. The CDR3: CASSSTGGDSPLHF. The CDR3 region has the DNA TGCGCCAGCAGCTCCACAGGGGGCGATTCACCCCTCCACTTT.

The chain couples TRBV18 to TRBJ1-1; 8 bases are shared with TRBD1. There are 15 residues in the CDR3. V shed 6 bases and J 2 bases; nucleotides not matched to a gene: 8. Germline assignment: CDR1 KGHSH and CDR2 LQKENI. CDR3 sequence reads: CASSRGQGGNTEAFF. CDR3 DNA sequence: TGTGCCAGCTCCCGCGGACAGGGAGGAAACACTGAAGCTTTCTTT.

The chain links TRBV5-1 to TRBJ1-2; D gene unclear. Germline V CDR1 and CDR2: SGHRS, YFSETQ. The length of the CDR3 is 15 residues. V gave up 0 bases and J gave up 4 bases, with 13 bases separating them. The CDR3 sequence: CASSLEGQRGYGYTF. For the CDR3, the DNA is TGCGCCAGCAGCTTGGAAGGGCAGCGGGGCTATGGCTACACCTTC.

The gene calls are TRBV6-5 and TRBJ1-1, with D possibly matching TRBD1 (5 bases). The germline CDR1 and CDR2 sequences are MNHEY and SVGAGI. The V end lost 10 bases, the J end lost 3 bases, and 15 bases lay between the germline ends. The CDR3 sequence is 13 residues long. The DNA for the CDR3 is TGTGCCACCTACAGGAATGGGGACACTGAAGCTTTCTTT. Protein: CATYRNGDTEAFF.

The chain's CDR3 is CASSLGTDPRFGEQFF. For the CDR3, the DNA is TGTGCCAGCAGCTTAGGGACAGACCCTAGATTTGGTGAGCAGTTCTTC. The V call is TRBV7-2, the J call TRBJ2-1; a possible D gene is TRBD1 (6 bases). The CDR3 runs to 16 residues. Looked up from germline, CDR1 is SGHTA and CDR2 is FQGNSA. Trimming left V 1 base short and J 9 bases short, with 19 bases between.

This clone was counted once. The gene calls are TRBV11-2 and TRBJ2-1; D ambiguous. V lost 0 bases and J lost 4, with 4 bases in between. Germline lookup yields CDR1 SGHAT and CDR2 FQNNGV. The CDR3 is 13 residues long. The CDR3 coding sequence is TGTGCCAGCAGCTTAGACTTATACAATGAGCAGTTCTTC. Translation gives CASSLDLYNEQFF. The variable domain in full, completed from reference TRBV11-2 and TRBJ2-1, reads EAGVAQSPRYKIIEKRQSVAFWCNPISGHATLYWYQQILGQGPKLLIQFQNNGVVDDSQLPKDRFSAERLKGVDSTLKIQPAKLEDSAVYLCASSLDLYNEQFFGPGTRLTVL.

The chain employs TRBV10-1 and TRBJ1-1; TRBD1 matches at 11 bases. This CDR3 has 15 residues. V lost 5 bases to trimming and J lost 4 bases; unmatched junction nucleotides: 6. The germline V gene has CDR1 WNHNN and CDR2 SYGVQD (reference sequence). The CDR3, as DNA: TGCGCCAGCAGTCTCACCGGGACAGGGGGCACTGAAGCTTTCTTT. Residues: CASSLTGTGGTEAFF.

V and J are TRBV5-1 and TRBJ1-4; 8 bases match TRBD1. In germline, CDR1 is SGHRS, CDR2 YFSETQ. J was trimmed by 0 bases and V by 3 bases; bases with no gene match: 7. The CDR3 consists of 17 residues. The CDR3 loop reads CASSWAGQGATNEKLFF. As DNA, the CDR3 is TGCGCCAGCAGCTGGGCCGGACAGGGCGCAACTAATGAAAAACTGTTTTTT.

V is TRBV6-5 and J is TRBJ1-1, with D unresolved. Between the trimmed V and J ends, which lost 2 bases and 2 bases, there was a span of 12 bases. This CDR3 has 15 residues. Germline CDR1 reads MNHEY; CDR2 reads SVGAGI. DNA of the CDR3: TGTGCCAGCAGTTACGGGCAGTACACAAACACTGAAGCTTTCTTT. Amino acid sequence: CASSYGQYTNTEAFF.

This clone was picked up one time. The chain links TRBV27 to TRBJ1-3; D is uncertain. The germline V gene encodes CDR1 MNHEY and CDR2 SMNVEV (reference sequence). Trimming stripped 6 bases from V and 0 bases from J, with 12 bases between. CDR3 length: 15 residues. The CDR3 nucleotides are TGTGCCAGCAGCCGAAGCCTCAACTCTGGAAACACCATATATTTT. It specifies CASSRSLNSGNTIYF.

V usage is TRBV11-2 and J usage is TRBJ2-1, with a possible D match to TRBD2 (7 bases). Germline V lookup: CDR1 SGHAT, CDR2 FQNNGV. This CDR3 is built from 15 residues. Between the trimmed V and J ends, which lost 0 bases and 7 bases, there was a span of 13 bases. The CDR3 DNA is TGTGCCAGCAGCTTAGAGGGGGGGGCTTCTAATGAGCAGTTCTTC. Protein sequence: CASSLEGGASNEQFF.

V usage is TRBV2 and J usage is TRBJ2-2; perhaps TRBD2 as D (6 bases). The length of the CDR3 is 16 residues. V lost 4 bases, J lost 6 bases, and 18 bases lay in between. From germline, CDR1 is SNHLY and CDR2 FYNNEI. The CDR3: CASSASGVGFSGELFF. As DNA, the CDR3 is TGTGCCAGCAGTGCGTCGGGGGTTGGGTTTTCCGGGGAGCTGTTTTTT.

This clone was found once. The chain uses TRBV27 and TRBJ2-3, with 11 bases matching TRBD2. The germline gives CDR1 MNHEY, CDR2 SMNVEV (reference sequence). This CDR3 is 15 amino acids long. With 0 bases clipped from V and 5 bases from J, the junction kept 1 base outside the gene matches. The CDR3 DNA reads as TGTGCCAGCAGTTTATCTAGCGGGGGGGGAGATACGCAGTATTTT. Residues: CASSLSSGGGDTQYF.

V usage is TRBV14 and J usage is TRBJ1-1; 7 nucleotides align to TRBD1. The CDR3 has 15 residues. Germline lookup yields CDR1 SGHDN and CDR2 FVKESK. The V segment lost 1 base and the J segment 3 bases; nucleotides outside the gene matches: 5. The CDR3 protein is CASSQVTGQHTEAFF. CDR3 sequence (DNA): TGTGCCAGCAGCCAAGTGACAGGGCAGCACACTGAAGCTTTCTTT.

The chain employs TRBV2 and TRBJ1-4; D is perhaps TRBD1 (6 bases). CDR1 SNHLY and CDR2 FYNNEI come from the germline V gene. The CDR3 extends over 14 amino acids. The V gene lost 6 bases and the J gene lost 5 bases, with 13 bases spanning the gap. The chain's CDR3 is CASRRGGINEKLFF. Here the CDR3 DNA reads TGTGCCAGCAGAAGAGGGGGTATCAATGAAAAACTGTTTTTT.

The chain employs TRBV3-1 (or the pseudogene TRBV3-2) and TRBJ1-3; D is unclear. CDR1 and CDR2 from the germline V gene are LGHDT and YNNKEL (reference sequence). The CDR3 spans 15 residues. V shed 4 bases and J shed 0 bases, with 10 bases lying between them. Written as DNA, the CDR3 is TGTGCCAGCAGCCGAGACACCAGCTCTGGAAACACCATATATTTT. As protein: CASSRDTSSGNTIYF.

The chain has TRBV7-2 and TRBJ2-1; 15 positions match TRBD2. The CDR3 totals 15 residues. The ends lost 5 bases at V and 10 bases at J; junction bases unmatched: 6. Germline V gene data show CDR1 as SGHTA and CDR2 as FQGNSA. The CDR3 protein is CASSLRTSGGAEQFF. The CDR3 DNA reads TGTGCCAGCAGCCTTCGGACTAGCGGGGGGGCCGAGCAGTTCTTC.

The chain has TRBV18 and TRBJ2-5; D is unclear. This CDR3 region has 11 residues. With 8 bases removed from V and 5 bases from J, the gap between germline ends came to 9 bases. Germline V gene lookup returns CDR1 KGHSH and CDR2 LQKENI. Written as DNA, the CDR3 is TGTGCCAGCCCTTCCGTTGAGACCCAGTACTTC. Translation: CASPSVETQYF. The variable domain in full, with the rest retrieved from reference TRBV18 and TRBJ2-5, is NAGVMQNPRHLVRRRGQEARLRCSPMKGHSHVYWYRQLPEEGLKFMVYLQKENIIDESGMPKERFSAEFPKEGPSILRIQQVVRGDSAAYFCASPSVETQYFGPGTRLLVL.

The chain joins TRBV5-1 to TRBJ2-2; 12 nucleotides line up with TRBD2. J gave up 4 bases and V 4 bases, and 8 bases lay outside the gene matches. This CDR3 comprises 17 residues. Germline loops: CDR1 SGHRS, CDR2 YFSETQ. DNA for the CDR3: TGCGCCAGCAGCCCGTCGACTAGCGGGGGACTCACCGGGGAGCTGTTTTTT. It encodes CASSPSTSGGLTGELFF. The full variable domain, with the rest looked up from reference TRBV5-1 and TRBJ2-2, is KAGVTQTPRYLIKTRGQQVTLSCSPISGHRSVSWYQQTPGQGLQFLFEYFSETQRNKGNFPGRFSGRQFSNSRSEMNVSTLELGDSALYLCASSPSTSGGLTGELFFGEGSRLTVL.

The chain has TRBV29-1 and TRBJ2-1; D is perhaps TRBD1 (6 bases). The V gene's germline CDR1 is SQVTM and CDR2 ANQGSEA. V lost 0 bases and J 2 bases, leaving 14 bases between the germline ends. This CDR3 spans 16 amino acids. CDR3 sequence reads: CSVEDRQGLPYNEQFF. DNA of the CDR3: TGCAGCGTTGAAGACCGGCAGGGGCTCCCCTACAATGAGCAGTTCTTC.

V usage is TRBV11-2 and J usage is TRBJ2-1; D is ambiguous. The germline gives CDR1 SGHAT, CDR2 FQNNGV. This CDR3 contains 12 residues. Trimming took 7 bases from V and 8 from J, leaving 12 bases between them. As DNA, the CDR3 is TGTGCCAGCACCCTGTCTTTAGATGAGCAGTTCTTC. This gives the protein CASTLSLDEQFF. Based on the CDR3 plus reference TRBV11-2 and TRBJ2-1, the full variable domain is EAGVAQSPRYKIIEKRQSVAFWCNPISGHATLYWYQQILGQGPKLLIQFQNNGVVDDSQLPKDRFSAERLKGVDSTLKIQPAKLEDSAVYLCASTLSLDEQFFGPGTRLTVL.

The chain links TRBV5-1 to TRBJ2-7, with 7 bases fitting TRBD2. The CDR3 has 14 residues. V trimming: 5 bases; J trimming: 0 bases; junction bases outside the gene matches: 5. Germline CDR1 reads SGHRS; CDR2 reads YFSETQ. The CDR3 DNA sequence: TGCGCCAGCAGAAGCGGGACGGCCTCCTACGAGCAGTACTTC. Its protein product is CASRSGTASYEQYF. Using reference TRBV5-1 and TRBJ2-7 for the parts outside the CDR3, the full variable domain is KAGVTQTPRYLIKTRGQQVTLSCSPISGHRSVSWYQQTPGQGLQFLFEYFSETQRNKGNFPGRFSGRQFSNSRSEMNVSTLELGDSALYLCASRSGTASYEQYFGPGTRLTVT.

This sequence joins TRBV3-1 (or the pseudogene TRBV3-2) and TRBJ2-3, with TRBD2 matching 10 bases. The V gene's germline CDR1 is LGHDT and CDR2 YNNKEL (reference sequence). The CDR3 sequence is 15 residues long. J lost 1 base, V lost 5 bases, and 3 bases had no gene match. Here the CDR3 reads CASSEGLAGTDTQYF. CDR3 DNA sequence: TGTGCCAGCAGCGAAGGACTAGCGGGCACAGATACGCAGTATTTT.

This rearrangement joins TRBV9 to TRBJ1-1; 10 nucleotides line up with TRBD1. The germline V gene encodes CDR1 SGDLS and CDR2 YYNGEE. With 3 bases clipped from V and 3 bases from J, the junction kept 5 bases outside the gene matches. The CDR3 is 15 residues long. The CDR3 reads CASSALTGGDTEAFF. The DNA of the CDR3 is TGTGCCAGCAGCGCTTTGACAGGGGGCGACACTGAAGCTTTCTTT.

The CDR3 nucleotides are TGTGCCACCAGTGCCACAGGATACTATGGCTACACCTTC. Translation: CATSATGYYGYTF. J is TRBJ1-2 and V is TRBV24-1; D possibly corresponds to TRBD1 (5 bases). The CDR3 has 13 residues. Per the germline V gene, CDR1 is KGHDR and CDR2 is SFDVKD. V shed 5 bases and J shed 3 bases, with 9 bases lying between them.